The entry that follows covers one T cell receptor (beta chain) sequence. Its antigen is not identified. The CDR3 totals 16 residues. Trimming removed 5 bases from V and 0 bases from J, with 14 bases in between. CDR1 is MNHNS, CDR2 SASEGT, per germline. The record originates from a study of T cells after yellow fever vaccination. General study findings and limits: A weaker but faster secondary response was observed, peaking on day 5 versus 15. CD4 and CD8 compartments shared a small share of clonotypes, likely from convergent recombination.

As TCR cDNA was made by 5'RACE template switching, a universal primer site and UMIs were added. TCRdb used MiXCR to reprocess the 5' RACE reads, holding one entry per CDR3 protein. The sample shows hundreds of thousands of distinct CDR3 sequences, more than 5.5% of them seen only once. The gene calls are TRBV6-1 and TRBJ2-1, with D unresolved. The clonotype originates from a man aged 30-40 years who received the YFV17D yellow fever vaccine. The source material was PBMCs, sampled 5 days after the yellow fever booster vaccination. The CDR3 DNA reads as TGTGCCAGCAGTACCCCTAGTCCTAGCTCCTACAATGAGCAGTTCTTC. Translation gives CASSTPSPSSYNEQFF.